What follows are 4 T cell receptor beta chains derived from one specimen sequenced in a study of shared clonotypes between healthy human individuals. Repertoires were generated with immunoSEQ multiplex PCR, while TCRdb's copy carries only in-frame clones and drops some. The sample carries millions of clones, 95% recorded once. The specimen sequenced was naive CD4+ T cells sorted from blood. Subset: CD45RA+ positively selected. These receptors were collected from a young man in good health.

V and J are TRBV28 and TRBJ2-2; D gene ambiguous. This CDR3 has 15 amino acids. CDR1 and CDR2 (germline): MDHEN, SYDVKM. As DNA, the CDR3 is TGTGGACCCCCCGATAAGGGTTGGAGCACCGGGGAGCTGTTTTTT. Its protein product is CGPPDKGWSTGELFF.

CDR3 sequence: CAWSPGAGGYTF. CDR3 bases: TGTGCCTGGAGCCCAGGGGCGGGTGGCTACACCTTC. The J gene is TRBJ1-2, the V gene TRBV30; the D gene is possibly TRBD1 (6 bases). Trimming removed 3 bases from V and 7 bases from J, with 12 bases in between. This CDR3 is 12 amino acids long. CDR1 and CDR2 (germline): GTSNPN, SVGIG (reference sequence).

This sequence joins TRBV4-1 and TRBJ1-4, with TRBD1 as a possible D gene (5 bases). The CDR3 covers 13 residues. The V gene's germline CDR1 is MGHRA and CDR2 YSYEKL. With 6 bases removed from V and 8 bases from J, the gap between germline ends came to 13 bases. This CDR3 is CASRTFTGEKLFF. The DNA of the CDR3 is TGCGCCAGCAGAACTTTTACAGGAGAAAAACTGTTTTTT.

In this sample, this clone turned up once. V and J are TRBV27 and TRBJ2-7, with TRBD1 matching over 8 bases. Germline CDR1 MNHEY, CDR2 SMNVEV (reference sequence). V lost 5 bases, J lost 0 bases, and 3 bases stayed unmatched. CDR3 length equals 14 residues. Written as DNA, the CDR3 is TGTGCCAGCAGTCGGGACAGGAGCTCCTACGAGCAGTACTTC. It translates to CASSRDRSSYEQYF.